The rows below give T cell receptor beta chains drawn from one sample of a study of CD8+ T cells in alopecia areata. Sequencing used immunoSEQ multiplex PCR; TCRdb keeps in-frame clones, though not all of them. Among more than 200,000 clones listed, approximately 61% were seen once. The sequenced sample was CD4+ T cells sorted from blood, obtained at week 0. The source is a human donor with alopecia areata. Both conserved end residues are trimmed from each CDR3. D genes are given only for firm matches.

d_gene: -; j_gene: TRBJ1-2; v_gene: TRBV7-2; CDR3aa: ASTPDGIDGYT
d_gene: -; j_gene: TRBJ2-7; v_gene: TRBV4-2; CDR3aa: ASSQEVGPAGSGEQY
d_gene: -; j_gene: TRBJ2-1; v_gene: TRBV25-1; CDR3aa: ASNLASFAAPGNEQF
d_gene: -; j_gene: TRBJ2-1; v_gene: TRBV5-1; CDR3aa: ASNDRRNEQF
d_gene: TRBD1; j_gene: TRBJ1-3; v_gene: TRBV9; CDR3aa: ASSLNTGDKYTIY
d_gene: -; j_gene: TRBJ2-5; v_gene: TRBV7-9; CDR3aa: ASSLVTNQETQY
d_gene: -; j_gene: TRBJ2-3; v_gene: TRBV7-3; CDR3aa: ASSPPGDTQY
d_gene: TRBD1; j_gene: TRBJ2-3; v_gene: TRBV2; CDR3aa: ASSTRQGNLY
d_gene: -; j_gene: TRBJ1-4; v_gene: TRBV7-2; CDR3aa: ASSLVHGDEKLF
d_gene: -; j_gene: TRBJ2-7; v_gene: TRBV19; CDR3aa: ASSGGVEQY
d_gene: -; j_gene: TRBJ2-4; v_gene: TRBV19; CDR3aa: ASSIVARTALDIQY
d_gene: TRBD1; j_gene: TRBJ1-2; v_gene: TRBV30; CDR3aa: AWMAGGYGYT
d_gene: -; j_gene: TRBJ2-5; v_gene: TRBV5-1; CDR3aa: ASSLAITSSQETQY
d_gene: TRBD1; j_gene: TRBJ2-7; v_gene: TRBV10-2; CDR3aa: ASSSDRDYEQY
d_gene: -; j_gene: TRBJ2-3; v_gene: TRBV11-1; CDR3aa: ASSLGLFTDTQY
d_gene: -; j_gene: TRBJ1-4; v_gene: TRBV7-2; CDR3aa: ASRRGGSNEKLF
d_gene: -; j_gene: TRBJ2-7; v_gene: TRBV30; CDR3aa: AWSSGGKSYEQY
d_gene: -; j_gene: TRBJ1-1; v_gene: TRBV25-1; CDR3aa: ASSSSSEAF
d_gene: -; j_gene: TRBJ1-1; v_gene: TRBV29-1; CDR3aa: SVERRMNTEAF
d_gene: -; j_gene: TRBJ1-2; v_gene: TRBV29-1; CDR3aa: SGSGPPGVSGYT
d_gene: -; j_gene: TRBJ2-3; v_gene: TRBV2; CDR3aa: ASSEAARMDTDTQY
d_gene: -; j_gene: TRBJ1-1; v_gene: TRBV5-1; CDR3aa: ASSFEGFTEAF
d_gene: TRBD1; j_gene: TRBJ2-5; v_gene: TRBV5-6; CDR3aa: ASSHLQGARETQY
d_gene: TRBD1; j_gene: TRBJ2-5; v_gene: TRBV7-9; CDR3aa: ASNSYGQGGTSETQY
d_gene: -; j_gene: TRBJ2-1; v_gene: TRBV10-3; CDR3aa: AITTDSVGNEQF
d_gene: -; j_gene: TRBJ2-5; v_gene: TRBV29-1; CDR3aa: SVETGGETQY
d_gene: TRBD2; j_gene: TRBJ2-1; v_gene: TRBV30; CDR3aa: AWSPPGLPREQF
d_gene: -; j_gene: TRBJ2-6; v_gene: TRBV4-2; CDR3aa: ASSQSQGIAGANVLT
d_gene: -; j_gene: TRBJ1-2; v_gene: TRBV29-1; CDR3aa: SVVGTGKGYT
d_gene: -; j_gene: TRBJ1-5; v_gene: TRBV30; CDR3aa: AWSSLNQPQH
d_gene: -; j_gene: TRBJ2-1; v_gene: TRBV7-7; CDR3aa: ASSLGGGNEQF
d_gene: -; j_gene: TRBJ2-2; v_gene: TRBV9; CDR3aa: ASSAGASVTGELF
d_gene: TRBD1; j_gene: TRBJ2-1; v_gene: TRBV7-8; CDR3aa: ASSLDRISYNEQF
d_gene: -; j_gene: TRBJ2-3; v_gene: TRBV29-1; CDR3aa: SAMEGTDTQY
d_gene: TRBD1; j_gene: TRBJ1-2; v_gene: TRBV30; CDR3aa: AWSVGQAGYT